Each of the 15 T cell receptor beta chains below was sequenced from the same sample in a study of blood T cell repertoires in COVID-19 (dated by TCRdb to between 2020 and 2021). The receptor library was made with the immunoSEQ multiplex PCR assay. TCRdb re-hosts the immuneACCESS table, in-frame sequences only. Its copies lack some clones; in the studies checked, an unresolved V gene accounts for under half of them, and the cause for the rest is not known. Present in this sample are 67,000 or so clones, about 80% of which were seen just once. Approximately 28% of the sample comes from the top ten. Sequenced material: peripheral blood. These receptors were collected from a man between 65 and 80 years old with acute or convalescent COVID-19.

CDR3 protein: CASNVGQVTEAFF. CDR3 nucleotides: TGTGCCAGCAACGTGGGGCAGGTCACTGAAGCTTTCTTT. The chain has TRBV7-9 and TRBJ1-1; possible D gene TRBD1, 5 bases. Per the germline V gene, CDR1 is SEHNR and CDR2 is FQNEAQ (reference sequence). Between the trimmed V and J ends, which lost 7 bases and 4 bases, there was a span of 13 bases. The length of the CDR3 is 13 residues. The variable domain in full, completed from reference TRBV7-9 and TRBJ1-1, reads DTGVSQNPRHKITKRGQNVTFRCDPISEHNRLYWYRQTLGQGPEFLTYFQNEAQLEKSRLLSDRFSAERPKGSFSTLEIQRTEQGDSAMYLCASNVGQVTEAFFGQGTRLTVV.

V and J are TRBV4-2 and TRBJ2-7; 11 nucleotides match TRBD2. Germline V gene data show CDR1 as LGHNA and CDR2 as YNFKEQ. CDR3 length: 15 amino acids. V was clipped by 4 bases and J by 0 bases; unmatched bases: 2. The CDR3 coding sequence is TGTGCCAGCAGCCCCGGGACTAGCGGCTCCTACGAGCAGTACTTC. This translates into CASSPGTSGSYEQYF.

The V gene is TRBV3-1 (or the pseudogene TRBV3-2), the J gene TRBJ2-3, with 12 bases identical to TRBD2. CDR1 and CDR2 from the germline V gene are LGHDT and YNNKEL (reference sequence). The J segment lost 1 base and the V segment lost 6 bases, leaving 8 bases of the junction unmatched. The CDR3 covers 17 residues. The DNA for the CDR3 is TGTGCCAGCAGTAGCCGGACTAGCGGGGCCGGCACAGATACGCAGTATTTT. This gives the protein CASSSRTSGAGTDTQYF.

This clone was found once. V usage is TRBV10-3 and J usage is TRBJ1-5, with 7 bases that match TRBD1. Germline CDR1 and CDR2: ENHRY and SYGVKD. The V gene end was trimmed by 1 base and the J gene end by 1 base; junction bases not matched to a gene: 4. This CDR3 has 16 amino acids. In DNA, the CDR3 is TGTGCCATCAGTGAGTTTAACAGGGGCAGCAATCAGCCCCAGCATTTT. This sequence encodes CAISEFNRGSNQPQHF.

V and J are TRBV29-1 and TRBJ2-1, with D tentatively TRBD2 (5 bases). V lost 4 bases to trimming and J lost 2 bases, with 12 bases between them. CDR3 size: 14 residues. Germline CDR1 is SQVTM and CDR2 is ANQGSEA. DNA for the CDR3: TGCAGCGTTGGAAAGGGAGTTGCCTACAATGAGCAGTTCTTC. Amino acids: CSVGKGVAYNEQFF.

This clone was seen only once. DNA for the CDR3: TGTGCCAGTAGTATCAGCTACGACAGACCGAACTATGGCTACACCTTC. Encoded protein: CASSISYDRPNYGYTF. The genes are TRBV19 and TRBJ1-2; tentative D call: TRBD1 (5 bases). CDR1 LNHDA and CDR2 SQIVND come from the germline V gene (reference sequence). CDR3 length: 16 residues. Trimming cost V 3 bases and J 2 bases, with 16 bases left between them.

CDR3 sequence: CASSPPGGGPNTEAFF. CDR3 sequence (DNA): TGCGCCAGCAGCCCCCCGGGGGGAGGGCCGAACACTGAAGCTTTCTTT. The chain carries TRBV5-1 and TRBJ1-1, with a weak D call TRBD1 (5 bases). This CDR3 is built from 16 residues. Per the germline V gene, CDR1 is SGHRS and CDR2 is YFSETQ. V was cut by 4 bases and J by 1 base, with 17 bases left in between.

The J gene is TRBJ1-2, the V gene TRBV19; perhaps TRBD1 as D (6 bases). The CDR3 runs to 14 residues. The germline CDR1 and CDR2 sequences are LNHDA and SQIVND (reference sequence). Trimming pared 2 bases from V and 3 bases from J, leaving 10 bases between. The CDR3, as DNA: TGTGCCAGTAGTATATTGGACAGCTACTATGGCTACACCTTC. The encoded protein is CASSILDSYYGYTF. Using reference TRBV19 and TRBJ1-2 for the parts outside the CDR3, the full variable domain is DGGITQSPKYLFRKEGQNVTLSCEQNLNHDAMYWYRQDPGQGLRLIYYSQIVNDFQKGDIAEGYSVSREKKESFPLTVTSAQKNPTAFYLCASSILDSYYGYTFGSGTRLTVV.

The chain carries TRBV27 and TRBJ2-7; D perhaps matches TRBD2 (6 bases). The germline V gene encodes CDR1 MNHEY and CDR2 SMNVEV (reference sequence). This CDR3 is built from 14 residues. V dropped 3 bases and J dropped 3 bases, with 12 bases sitting between them. The CDR3 loop reads CASSFGGGLYEQYF. Written as DNA, the CDR3 is TGTGCCAGCAGTTTTGGGGGAGGACTCTACGAGCAGTACTTC.

The rearrangement joins TRBV19 to TRBJ1-1; weak D call: TRBD1 (5 bases). V was pared by 3 bases and J by 0 bases, with 14 bases between. Per the germline V gene, CDR1 is LNHDA and CDR2 is SQIVND (reference sequence). The CDR3 is 16 residues long. The CDR3 reads CASSIPRKGLNTEAFF. The CDR3 DNA reads as TGTGCCAGTAGTATCCCCCGCAAGGGGTTGAACACTGAAGCTTTCTTT. Using reference TRBV19 and TRBJ1-1 for the parts outside the CDR3, the full variable domain is DGGITQSPKYLFRKEGQNVTLSCEQNLNHDAMYWYRQDPGQGLRLIYYSQIVNDFQKGDIAEGYSVSREKKESFPLTVTSAQKNPTAFYLCASSIPRKGLNTEAFFGQGTRLTVV.

The CDR3 DNA sequence: TGTGCCAGTGTAGGAGGGTATAATTCACCCCTCCACTTT. Its protein is CASVGGYNSPLHF. The gene calls are TRBV19 and TRBJ1-6; D uncertain. V lost 8 bases and J 4 bases, leaving 9 bases between the germline ends. Germline CDR1 reads LNHDA; CDR2 reads SQIVND (reference sequence). The CDR3 consists of 13 residues.

This clone was found once. CDR3 in amino acids: CATGRDNEQFF. Written as DNA, the CDR3 is TGTGCCACGGGTCGGGACAATGAGCAGTTCTTC. The J gene is TRBJ2-1, the V gene TRBV24-1; D unresolved. The V end was cut by 10 bases, the J end by 5 bases, with 8 bases between. In germline, CDR1 is KGHDR, CDR2 SFDVKD. The CDR3 loop spans 11 amino acids.

This clone turned up a few times. The chain employs TRBV28 and TRBJ1-3; TRBD1 might be the D (5 bases). Germline lookup yields CDR1 MDHEN and CDR2 SYDVKM. V was pared by 2 bases and J by 5 bases, with 13 bases between. The CDR3 length is 15 residues. The CDR3 protein is CASSLGAAGRNTIYF. The CDR3 DNA is TGTGCCAGCAGTTTAGGGGCGGCAGGGCGAAACACCATATATTTT.

This clone was recorded once. The chain joins TRBV27 to TRBJ2-5, with 13 bases matching TRBD2. The V and J ends lost 5 bases and 4 bases, in that order; junction bases with no gene match: 4. Germline loops: CDR1 MNHEY, CDR2 SMNVEV (reference sequence). The CDR3 spans 15 residues. CDR3 nucleotide sequence: TGTGCCAGCAGTACGACTAGCGGGAGGTTAGAGACCCAGTACTTC. It specifies CASSTTSGRLETQYF.

The chain couples TRBV5-1 to TRBJ2-7; the D gene is possibly TRBD2 (6 bases). This CDR3 region has 16 residues. The germline V and J ends were trimmed by 4 bases and 6 bases, with 23 bases remaining between them. Germline CDR1 is SGHRS and CDR2 is YFSETQ. This CDR3 is CASSPGVGSQRFEQYF. The CDR3 bases are TGCGCCAGCAGCCCGGGGGTTGGGAGTCAACGCTTCGAGCAGTACTTC.